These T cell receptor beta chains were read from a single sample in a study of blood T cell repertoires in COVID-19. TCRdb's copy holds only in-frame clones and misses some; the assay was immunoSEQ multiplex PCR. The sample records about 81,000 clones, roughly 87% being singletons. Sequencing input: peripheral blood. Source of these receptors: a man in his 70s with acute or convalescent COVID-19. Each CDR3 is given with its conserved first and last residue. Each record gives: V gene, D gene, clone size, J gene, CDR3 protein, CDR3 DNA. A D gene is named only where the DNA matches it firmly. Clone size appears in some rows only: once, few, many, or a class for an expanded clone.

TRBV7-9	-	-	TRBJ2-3	CASSPKGVRADTQYF	TGTGCCAGCAGCCCTAAGGGAGTAAGGGCAGATACGCAGTATTTT
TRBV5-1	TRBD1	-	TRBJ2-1	CASSFGQVSYNEQFF	TGCGCCAGCAGCTTTGGACAGGTCTCCTACAATGAGCAGTTCTTC
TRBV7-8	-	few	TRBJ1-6	CASSVDIGDNSPLHF	TGTGCCAGCAGCGTCGACATTGGTGATAATTCACCCCTCCACTTT
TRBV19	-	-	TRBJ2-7	CASTGSRYEQYF	TGTGCCAGTACCGGGTCTCGCTACGAGCAGTACTTC
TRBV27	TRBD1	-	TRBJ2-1	CASRTGGSGRQFF	TGTGCCAGCAGGACAGGGGGCAGTGGGCGACAGTTCTTC
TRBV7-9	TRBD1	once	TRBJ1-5	CASSLARPGQEGNQPQHF	TGTGCCAGCAGCTTAGCGCGCCCAGGACAGGAAGGCAATCAGCCCCAGCATTTT
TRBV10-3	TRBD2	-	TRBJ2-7	CATTGLANEQYF	TGTGCCACCACGGGACTAGCCAACGAGCAGTACTTC
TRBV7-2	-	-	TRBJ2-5	CASSWERLNQETQYF	TGTGCCAGCAGCTGGGAGCGACTGAACCAAGAGACCCAGTACTTC
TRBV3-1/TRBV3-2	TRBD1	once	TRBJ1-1	CASSVSGQRAFF	TGTGCCAGCAGCGTCTCGGGACAGCGAGCTTTCTTT
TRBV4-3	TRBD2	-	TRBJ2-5	CASSPQRGAKETQYF	TGCGCCAGCAGCCCCCAGCGGGGGGCCAAAGAGACCCAGTACTTC
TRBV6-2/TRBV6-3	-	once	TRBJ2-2	CASSYSSNTGELFF	TGTGCCAGCAGTTATAGCAGCAACACCGGGGAGCTGTTTTTT
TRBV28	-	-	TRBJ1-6	CATKGWGGVYNSPLHF	TGTGCCACAAAAGGATGGGGGGGGGTTTATAATTCACCCCTCCACTTT
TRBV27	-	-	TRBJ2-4	CASRPTLGRGLAKNIQYF	TGTGCCAGCAGACCCACCCTAGGACGGGGGTTGGCCAAAAACATTCAGTACTTC
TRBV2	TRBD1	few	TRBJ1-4	CASSPLSSGTGIGEKLFF	TGTGCCAGCAGCCCTCTCTCGTCCGGGACAGGGATCGGAGAAAAACTGTTTTTT
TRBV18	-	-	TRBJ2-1	CASSPLYEAESEQFF	TGTGCCAGCTCACCACTTTATGAGGCAGAAAGTGAGCAGTTCTTC
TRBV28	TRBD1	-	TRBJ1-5	CASSSTGGPQHF	TGTGCCAGCAGTTCTACAGGGGGGCCCCAGCATTTT
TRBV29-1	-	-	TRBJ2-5	CSVGTGTQETQYF	TGCAGCGTGGGTACAGGGACCCAAGAGACCCAGTACTTC
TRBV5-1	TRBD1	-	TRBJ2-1	CASSLVSTGGSPYNEQFF	TGCGCCAGCAGCTTGGTGTCGACAGGGGGTAGCCCCTACAATGAGCAGTTCTTC
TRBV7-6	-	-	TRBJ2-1	CASSPASGYSYNEQFF	TGTGCCAGCAGCCCAGCATCGGGATACTCCTACAATGAGCAGTTCTTC
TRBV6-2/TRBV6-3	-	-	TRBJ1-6	CASSYVLRGSDNSPLHF	TGTGCCAGCAGTTACGTGTTAAGGGGCTCGGATAATTCACCCCTCCACTTT
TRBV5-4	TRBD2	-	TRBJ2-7	CASSSQGGRNRYEQYF	TGTGCCAGCAGCTCGCAGGGCGGGAGGAACCGCTACGAGCAGTACTTC
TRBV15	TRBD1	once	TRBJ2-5	CATTMDRLGQETQYF	TGTGCCACCACTATGGACAGGCTAGGACAAGAGACCCAGTACTTC
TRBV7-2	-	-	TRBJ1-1	CASSLSDRLISLNTEAFF	TGTGCCAGCAGTCTTTCCGACAGGCTAATCTCCTTGAACACTGAAGCTTTCTTT
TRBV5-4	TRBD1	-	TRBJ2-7	CASSPGQGGGGLAEQYF	TGTGCCAGCAGCCCGGGACAGGGGGGAGGGGGATTAGCCGAGCAGTACTTC
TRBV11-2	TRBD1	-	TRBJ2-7	CASSQRTGLAEQYF	TGTGCCAGCAGCCAACGGACAGGGCTGGCCGAGCAGTACTTC
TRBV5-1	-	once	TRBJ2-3	CASSTGGGTDTQYF	TGCGCCAGCAGCACTGGGGGAGGTACAGATACGCAGTATTTT
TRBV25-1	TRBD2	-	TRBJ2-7	CASRRGGGAESDEQYF	TGTGCCAGCAGGAGGGGCGGGGGGGCCGAGTCCGACGAGCAGTACTTC
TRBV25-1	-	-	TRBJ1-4	CASSWGLNEKLFF	TGTGCCAGCAGCTGGGGACTTAATGAAAAACTGTTTTTT
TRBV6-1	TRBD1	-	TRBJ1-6	CASSELSVRWTGNSPLHF	TGTGCCAGCAGTGAATTATCGGTTCGGTGGACAGGGAATTCACCCCTCCACTTT
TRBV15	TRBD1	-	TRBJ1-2	CATSRPDRGANYGYTF	TGTGCCACCAGCAGACCGGACAGGGGGGCTAACTATGGCTACACCTTC
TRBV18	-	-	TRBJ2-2	CASSPGLGGTGELFF	TGTGCCAGCTCACCCGGCCTCGGGGGCACCGGGGAGCTGTTTTTT
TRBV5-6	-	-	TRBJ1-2	CASSRTGPNYGYTF	TGTGCCAGCAGCCGAACAGGGCCGAACTATGGCTACACCTTC
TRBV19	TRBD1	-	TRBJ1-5	CASSILGTGVSNQPQHF	TGTGCCAGTAGTATTCTCGGGACAGGGGTAAGCAATCAGCCCCAGCATTTT